This TCR beta chain was obtained from a study of CXCR3-negative and CXCR3-positive naive CD8 T cells (dated by TCRdb to between 2017 and 2020). At the level of the whole study: In total, some 150 million TRB reads were obtained, which works out to roughly 1.5 +/- 0.3 million reads per library. The diversity and physicochemical repertoire analyses included ten to eleven donors pooled from two independent experiments. The TRBV-TRBJ cluster analysis covered naive subsets from 5 donors and memory cells from 3 donors. Overall results and qualifications from the work: Freshly isolated PBMCs were used for most assays because CXCR3 expression went down partially after cryopreservation. Because surface CD5, which has been linked to self-reactivity in mice, was comparable between naive subsets, TCR interaction strength was also inferred from TRB CDR3 physicochemical properties. Compared with CXCR3-negative naive cells, CXCR3-positive naive cells had TRB CDR3s with higher hydrophobicity (lower Kidera factor 4), lower energy, and higher strength and volume indices. Comparably high repertoire diversity was found in both naive subsets, whereas much lower repertoire diversity was found in memory CD8+ T cells. TRBV-TRBJ usage was similar between naive CXCR3-negative and CXCR3-positive cells from the same donor, while memory cells showed distinct patterns.

In the case of this clonotype: This receptor's antigen is unknown.

The CDR3, from cysteine to phenylalanine, totals 17 residues. The DNA sequence is not available. The germline V gene encodes CDR1 MNHEY and CDR2 SVGEGT. The data were produced on a NextSeq 550. The Human TCR Profiling Kit (MiLaboratory) was used to make UMI-labeled 5' RACE TRB cDNA libraries. cDNA synthesis used the entire amount of extracted RNA, and PCR amplification then used the entire amount of cDNA produced. The libraries were made side by side, with each library going through the same number of PCR cycles. Per the original workflow: With a requirement of at least two reads per UMI, MIGEC and MiXCR extracted about 50,000 +/- 10,000 unique UMI-labeled TRB cDNA molecules per library. An average of roughly 40,000 +/- 10,000 functional in-frame TRB CDR3 nucleotide clonotypes without stop codons was found per library. After downsampling to 5000 UMI-labeled TRB molecules per sample, diversity metrics such as normalized Shannon-Wiener and Chao1 were calculated in VDJtools. VDJtools computed clonotype-size-weighted physicochemical properties of the central five CDR3 residues: interaction energy, strength, volume and Kidera factor 4. TCRdb reprocessed the reads, reporting each CDR3 protein sequence once and no DNA. These V and J calls rely on TCRdb rather than the paper's analysis. The table for this sample records about 63,000 distinct CDR3 sequences. 4.8% of the sample lies in the top ten.

Each CD8+ T cell subset was flow-sorted in triplicate, and a few hundred thousand cells per subset were placed directly into RLT lysis buffer. To keep memory contaminants out, a stringent definition of naive CD8+ T cells was applied: CD45RO-CCR7+CD27+CD95-. Peripheral blood mononuclear cells were isolated from buffy coats using standard density gradient centrifugation. Naive CXCR3-negative and CXCR3-positive CD8+ T cells were flow-sorted using a FACSAria III. Total RNA was extracted from sorted cells using an RNeasy Mini Kit. Source material: naive CXCR3+ CD8+ T cells from blood. The cell subset or site label, read with the paper, signifies: CD45RO-CCR7+CD27+CD95- naive CD8+ T cells expressing CXCR3 (TNR3+). Recombination linked TRBV6-2 or TRBV6-3 to TRBJ1-4; TCRdb gives TRBD1 as the D gene, but with no DNA this cannot be confirmed. The sequence was collected from a human donor in good health. Some clones in this sample may be carry-over from other donors' samples. CDR3 protein: CASSPFPGGAANEKLFF.